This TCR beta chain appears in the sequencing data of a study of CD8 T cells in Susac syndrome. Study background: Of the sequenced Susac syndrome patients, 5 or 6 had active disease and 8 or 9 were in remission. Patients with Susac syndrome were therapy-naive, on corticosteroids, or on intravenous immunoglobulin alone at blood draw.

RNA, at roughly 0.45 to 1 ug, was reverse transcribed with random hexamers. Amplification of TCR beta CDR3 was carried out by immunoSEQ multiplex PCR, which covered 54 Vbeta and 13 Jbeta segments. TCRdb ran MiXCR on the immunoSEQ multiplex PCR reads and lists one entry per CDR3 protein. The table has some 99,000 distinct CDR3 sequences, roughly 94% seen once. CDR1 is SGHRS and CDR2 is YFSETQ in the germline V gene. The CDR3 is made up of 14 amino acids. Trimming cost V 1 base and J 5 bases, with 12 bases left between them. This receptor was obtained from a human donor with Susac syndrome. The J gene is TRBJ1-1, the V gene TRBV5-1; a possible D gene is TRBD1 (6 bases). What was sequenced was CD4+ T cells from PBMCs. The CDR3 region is CASSLTQGGTEAFF. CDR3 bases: TGCGCCAGCAGCTTGACACAAGGGGGAACTGAAGCTTTCTTT.